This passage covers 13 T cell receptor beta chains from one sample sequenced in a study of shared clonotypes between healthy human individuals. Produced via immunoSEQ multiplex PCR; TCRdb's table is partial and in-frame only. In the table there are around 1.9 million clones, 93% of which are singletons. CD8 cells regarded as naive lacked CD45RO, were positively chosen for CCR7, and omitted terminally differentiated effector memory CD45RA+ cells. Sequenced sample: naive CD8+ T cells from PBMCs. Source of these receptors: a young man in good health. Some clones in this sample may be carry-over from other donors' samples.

DNA for the CDR3: TGCGCCAGCAGCCAAAATGAAAGGGACAGCAACACTGAAGCTTTCTTT. Protein sequence: CASSQNERDSNTEAFF. The V gene is TRBV4-3, the J gene TRBJ1-1; 7 bases fit TRBD1. CDR3 size: 16 residues. Germline V lookup: CDR1 LGHNA, CDR2 YSLEER. The trim removed 2 bases at V and 2 bases at J, leaving 8 bases unmatched.

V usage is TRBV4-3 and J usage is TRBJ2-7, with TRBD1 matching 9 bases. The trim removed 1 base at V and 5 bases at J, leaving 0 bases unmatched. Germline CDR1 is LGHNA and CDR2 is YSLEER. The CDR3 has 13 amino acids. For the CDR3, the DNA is TGCGCCAGCAGCCAAGGACAGGGGGACGAGCAGTACTTC. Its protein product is CASSQGQGDEQYF.

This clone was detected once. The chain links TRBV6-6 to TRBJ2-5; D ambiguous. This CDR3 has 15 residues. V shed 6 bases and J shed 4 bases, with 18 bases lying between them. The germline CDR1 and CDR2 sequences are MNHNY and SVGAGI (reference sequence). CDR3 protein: CASSPPYNTIETQYF. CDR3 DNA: TGTGCCAGCAGCCCCCCTTATAACACGATAGAGACCCAGTACTTC.

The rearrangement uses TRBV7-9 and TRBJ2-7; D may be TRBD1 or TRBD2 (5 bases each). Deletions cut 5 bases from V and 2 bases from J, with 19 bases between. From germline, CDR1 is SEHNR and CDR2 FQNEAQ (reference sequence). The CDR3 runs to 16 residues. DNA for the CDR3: TGTGCCAGCAGCGGCCCCATCGGGAAGGGGACCTACGAGCAGTACTTC. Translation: CASSGPIGKGTYEQYF.

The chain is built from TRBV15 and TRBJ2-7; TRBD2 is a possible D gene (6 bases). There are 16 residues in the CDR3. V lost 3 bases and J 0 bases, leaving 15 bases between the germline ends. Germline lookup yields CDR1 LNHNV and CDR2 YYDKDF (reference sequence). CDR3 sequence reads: CATSSVLASHSYEQYF. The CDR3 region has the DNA TGTGCCACCAGCAGTGTTCTAGCGTCCCACTCCTACGAGCAGTACTTC.

The DNA for the CDR3 is TGTGCCAGCAGCTCCGTTGGGGTAAGCAATCAGCCCCAGCATTTT. It translates to CASSSVGVSNQPQHF. The chain joins TRBV7-2 to TRBJ1-5; D gene ambiguous. V lost 4 bases and J lost 1, with 11 bases in between. Germline CDR1 and CDR2: SGHTA and FQGNSA. The CDR3 extends over 15 amino acids.

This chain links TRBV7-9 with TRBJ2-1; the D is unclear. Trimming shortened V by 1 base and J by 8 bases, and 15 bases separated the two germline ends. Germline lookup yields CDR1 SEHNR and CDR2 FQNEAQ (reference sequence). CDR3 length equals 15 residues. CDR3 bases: TGTGCCAGCAGCTTAGTCACCGGAAGGTCGGATGAGCAGTTCTTC. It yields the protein CASSLVTGRSDEQFF.

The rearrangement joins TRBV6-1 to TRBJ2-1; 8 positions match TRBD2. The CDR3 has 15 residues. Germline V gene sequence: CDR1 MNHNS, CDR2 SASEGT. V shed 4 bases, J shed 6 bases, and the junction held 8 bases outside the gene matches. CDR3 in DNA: TGTGCCAGCAGTGGGCGAGCGGGAGACCCCAATGAGCAGTTCTTC. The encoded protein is CASSGRAGDPNEQFF.

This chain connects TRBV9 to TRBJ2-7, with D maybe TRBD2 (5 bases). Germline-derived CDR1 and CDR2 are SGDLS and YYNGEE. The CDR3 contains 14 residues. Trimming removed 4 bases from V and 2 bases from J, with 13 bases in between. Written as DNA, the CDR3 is TGTGCCAGCAGCCCGGGAATGGGGACCTACGAGCAGTACTTC. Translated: CASSPGMGTYEQYF.

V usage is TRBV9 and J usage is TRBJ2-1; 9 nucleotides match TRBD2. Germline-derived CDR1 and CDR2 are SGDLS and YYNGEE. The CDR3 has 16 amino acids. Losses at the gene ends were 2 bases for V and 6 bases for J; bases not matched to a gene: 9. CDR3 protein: CASSVNIAGAGNEQFF. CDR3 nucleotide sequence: TGTGCCAGCAGCGTCAACATAGCGGGAGCAGGCAATGAGCAGTTCTTC.

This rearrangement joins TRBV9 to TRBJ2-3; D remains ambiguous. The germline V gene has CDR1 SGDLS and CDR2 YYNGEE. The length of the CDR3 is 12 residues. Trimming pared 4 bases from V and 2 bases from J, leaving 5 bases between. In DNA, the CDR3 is TGTGCCAGCAGCTCATACACAGATACGCAGTATTTT. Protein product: CASSSYTDTQYF.

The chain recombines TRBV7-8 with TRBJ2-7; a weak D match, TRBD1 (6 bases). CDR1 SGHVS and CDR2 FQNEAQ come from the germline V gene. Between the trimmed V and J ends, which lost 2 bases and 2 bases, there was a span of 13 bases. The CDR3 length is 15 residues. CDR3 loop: CASSLRRQDTYEQYF. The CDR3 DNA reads TGTGCCAGCAGCTTAAGGCGACAGGATACCTACGAGCAGTACTTC.

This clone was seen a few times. CDR3 nucleotide sequence: TGTGCCAGCAGACACGCCTCGGGCCGTCATGGCTACACCTTC. The encoded protein is CASRHASGRHGYTF. The chain links TRBV5-6 to TRBJ1-2; D not resolved. The CDR3 has 14 residues. Trimming removed 5 bases from V and 6 bases from J, with 17 bases in between. Germline values: CDR1 SGHDT, CDR2 YYEEEE.